Shown below are 20 T cell receptor beta chains from a single sample sequenced in a study of blood T cell repertoires in COVID-19 (TCRdb year 2020). Receptor libraries were prepared by the immunoSEQ multiplex PCR assay. TCRdb took over this immuneACCESS table, retaining in-frame rearrangements with V and J assigned. Such tables are incomplete; in checked studies, under half of the missing clones stem from an unresolved V gene, and the remainder is unexplained. This sample holds approximately 110,000 clones; roughly four fifths were observed only once. The ten largest clones represent 20% to 25% of the sample. The source material was peripheral blood. The receptor set was obtained from a man between 65 and 85 years old with active or convalescent COVID-19.

Concerning this clone itself: The same CDR3 is also encoded by other DNA sequences in this sample. This chain uses TRBV12-3 or TRBV12-4 with TRBJ1-1; D uncertain. V dropped 1 base and J dropped 3 bases, with 6 bases sitting between them. The CDR3 runs to 13 residues. The CDR3 reads CASSLVEDTEAFF. The CDR3 bases are TGTGCCAGCAGTTTAGTCGAGGACACTGAAGCTTTCTTT.

With respect to this clone: Other DNA sequences in the same sample also yield this CDR3. V and J are TRBV12-3 or TRBV12-4 and TRBJ2-3; no reliable D call. The CDR3 is 13 residues long. Between the trimmed V and J ends, which lost 1 base and 1 base, there was a span of 3 bases. CDR3 in DNA: TGTGCCAGCAGTTTAGAGCGCACAGATACGCAGTATTTT. Translating gives CASSLERTDTQYF.

This clone was picked up many times. V and J are TRBV5-1 and TRBJ1-2; D is uncertain. The CDR3 is 14 residues long. Between the trimmed V and J ends, which lost 0 bases and 2 bases, there was a span of 8 bases. Germline-derived CDR1 and CDR2 are SGHRS and YFSETQ. CDR3 residues: CASSLAEANYGYTF. The CDR3 DNA sequence: TGCGCCAGCAGCTTGGCCGAGGCAAACTATGGCTACACCTTC.

The chain combines TRBV12-3 or TRBV12-4 with TRBJ1-1; a possible D gene is TRBD1 (6 bases). CDR3 length: 12 residues. V lost 4 bases, J lost 11 bases, and 14 bases lay in between. The CDR3 is CASSSWGRPAFF. The CDR3 DNA reads as TGTGCCAGCAGTTCTTGGGGGCGGCCGGCTTTCTTT.

The gene calls are TRBV9 and TRBJ1-2; D uncertain. The CDR3 spans 14 residues. The germline CDR1 and CDR2 sequences are SGDLS and YYNGEE. V was clipped by 2 bases and J by 6 bases, with 14 bases between them. CDR3 sequence (DNA): TGTGCCAGCAGCGTCCCCCAGGATTACCATGGCTACACCTTC. Translation gives CASSVPQDYHGYTF.

This chain joins TRBV29-1 and TRBJ1-1; 9 bases align to TRBD1. The CDR3 is 14 residues long. The V segment lost 6 bases and the J segment 1 base; nucleotides outside the gene matches: 6. Germline CDR1 SQVTM, CDR2 ANQGSEA. This chain's CDR3 is CSVAGTGTNTEAFF. DNA for the CDR3: TGCAGCGTGGCCGGGACAGGGACGAACACTGAAGCTTTCTTT. Filled out from reference TRBV29-1 and TRBJ1-1, the complete variable domain reads SAVISQKPSRDICQRGTSLTIQCQVDSQVTMMFWYRQQPGQSLTLIATANQGSEATYESGFVIDKFPISRPNLTFSTLTVSNMSPEDSSIYLCSVAGTGTNTEAFFGQGTRLTVV.

This rearrangement joins TRBV5-4 to TRBJ2-3; the match to TRBD2 covers 16 bases. The CDR3 extends over 16 amino acids. CDR1 is SGHNT, CDR2 YYREEE, per germline (reference sequence). V lost 3 bases to trimming and J lost 4 bases; unmatched junction nucleotides: 2. The chain's CDR3 is CASSSGTSGGADTQYF. The CDR3 DNA sequence: TGTGCCAGCAGCTCGGGGACTAGCGGGGGGGCAGATACGCAGTATTTT.

The chain recombines TRBV24-1 with TRBJ2-7; no firm D call. V lost 2 bases to trimming and J lost 4 bases, with 8 bases between them. The CDR3 spans 13 residues. CDR1 and CDR2 (germline): KGHDR, SFDVKD. In DNA, the CDR3 is TGTGCCACCAGTGATTCCAGCAGGTACGAGCAGTACTTC. It codes for CATSDSSRYEQYF.

The chain has TRBV5-1 and TRBJ1-2; a possible D gene is TRBD1 (5 bases). Germline CDR1 and CDR2: SGHRS and YFSETQ. The CDR3 is made up of 14 amino acids. The V gene lost 4 bases and the J gene lost 6 bases, with 16 bases spanning the gap. This CDR3 is CASSPLDRVDGYTF. The CDR3 region has the DNA TGCGCCAGCAGCCCACTCGACAGAGTGGATGGCTACACCTTC.

The J gene is TRBJ1-5, the V gene TRBV5-6; possibly TRBD1 for D (6 bases). Germline values: CDR1 SGHDT, CDR2 YYEEEE. The CDR3 totals 15 residues. V was clipped by 2 bases and J by 2 bases, with 11 bases between them. The CDR3 loop is CASSFQGLGNQPQHF. CDR3 in DNA: TGTGCCAGCAGCTTTCAGGGGTTAGGCAATCAGCCCCAGCATTTT. The variable domain in full, completed from reference TRBV5-6 and TRBJ1-5, reads DAGVTQSPTHLIKTRGQQVTLRCSPKSGHDTVSWYQQALGQGPQFIFQYYEEEERQRGNFPDRFSGHQFPNYSSELNVNALLLGDSALYLCASSFQGLGNQPQHFGDGTRLSIL.

The rearrangement uses TRBV2 and TRBJ1-1; no firm D call. CDR1 is SNHLY and CDR2 is FYNNEI in the germline V gene. V was trimmed by 3 bases and J by 0 bases, leaving 8 bases between them. The CDR3 runs to 14 residues. CDR3 protein: CASSERVMNTEAFF. The CDR3 nucleotides are TGTGCCAGCAGTGAGCGGGTAATGAACACTGAAGCTTTCTTT.

This chain links TRBV19 with TRBJ1-5, with no clear D. Trimming pared 5 bases from V and 0 bases from J, leaving 8 bases between. Germline V gene data show CDR1 as LNHDA and CDR2 as SQIVND (reference sequence). The CDR3 covers 14 residues. The CDR3 nucleotides read TGTGCCAGTAGTGTCGGGGTTAGCAATCAGCCCCAGCATTTT. This encodes CASSVGVSNQPQHF.

This clone was counted a few times. J is TRBJ1-1 and V is TRBV4-2; maybe TRBD1 (6 bases). V gave up 3 bases and J gave up 1 base, with 15 bases separating them. CDR1 LGHNA and CDR2 YNFKEQ come from the germline V gene. This CDR3 spans 16 amino acids. CDR3 DNA: TGTGCCAGCAGCCACACAGGGTTTGAAGGGAACACTGAAGCTTTCTTT. Translated, it gives CASSHTGFEGNTEAFF.

V and J are TRBV28 and TRBJ1-5; a possible D gene is TRBD1 (6 bases). The length of the CDR3 is 15 residues. CDR1 and CDR2 (germline): MDHEN, SYDVKM. Trimming pared 6 bases from V and 0 bases from J, leaving 12 bases between. The CDR3 spells CASSRTENSNQPQHF. DNA of the CDR3: TGTGCCAGCAGCCGGACAGAAAATAGCAATCAGCCCCAGCATTTT.

The gene calls are TRBV28 and TRBJ1-1, with a tentative D call TRBD1 (6 bases). The CDR3 loop spans 15 amino acids. Germline CDR1 reads MDHEN; CDR2 reads SYDVKM. V was clipped by 0 bases and J by 4 bases, with 12 bases between them. Written as DNA, the CDR3 is TGTGCCAGCAGTTTATGGCAGGGGTCGGCCACTGAAGCTTTCTTT. It translates to CASSLWQGSATEAFF. The full variable domain, completed using reference TRBV28 and TRBJ1-1, is DVKVTQSSRYLVKRTGEKVFLECVQDMDHENMFWYRQDPGLGLRLIYFSYDVKMKEKGDIPEGYSVSREKKERFSLILESASTNQTSMYLCASSLWQGSATEAFFGQGTRLTVV.

V and J are TRBV6-8 and TRBJ1-1; the D gene is possibly TRBD1 (5 bases). V lost 7 bases and J 1 base, leaving 10 bases between the germline ends. The CDR3 totals 13 residues. The V gene's germline CDR1 is MNHGY and CDR2 SAAAGT. The CDR3 bases are TGTGCCAGCACCGGGACTTCGAACACTGAAGCTTTCTTT. It specifies CASTGTSNTEAFF.

The V and J genes are TRBV5-8 and TRBJ2-2, with D perhaps matching TRBD2 (6 bases). Germline CDR1 and CDR2: SGHTS and YDEGEE. The CDR3 totals 16 residues. V gave up 0 bases and J gave up 1 base, with 10 bases separating them. The CDR3 is CASSLGISGNTGELFF. In nucleotides, the CDR3 is TGTGCCAGCAGCTTGGGTATTAGCGGGAACACCGGGGAGCTGTTTTTT. The variable domain in full, with the rest retrieved from reference TRBV5-8 and TRBJ2-2, is EAGVTQSPTHLIKTRGQQATLRCSPISGHTSVYWYQQALGLGLQFLLWYDEGEERNRGNFPPRFSGRQFPNYSSELNVNALELEDSALYLCASSLGISGNTGELFFGEGSRLTVL.

The chain links TRBV7-2 to TRBJ1-1; 10 nucleotides match TRBD1. Germline values: CDR1 SGHTA, CDR2 FQGNSA. CDR3 length: 15 residues. V was clipped by 5 bases and J by 4 bases; unmatched bases: 7. The CDR3, as DNA: TGTGCCAGCAGCGGCTCCGGGACAGGGGTCACTGAAGCTTTCTTT. Translated: CASSGSGTGVTEAFF.

The chain recombines TRBV3-1 (or the pseudogene TRBV3-2) with TRBJ1-1; D may be TRBD1 (5 bases). The CDR3 is made up of 15 amino acids. The ends were cut back, 1 base at V and 3 bases at J, with 12 bases in the middle. The germline V gene encodes CDR1 LGHDT and CDR2 YNNKEL (reference sequence). The CDR3 loop reads CASSQGWGGDTEAFF. CDR3 bases: TGTGCCAGCAGCCAAGGTTGGGGGGGTGACACTGAAGCTTTCTTT.

The genes are TRBV6-2 or TRBV6-3 and TRBJ2-1, with D perhaps TRBD2 (5 bases). The V end was cut by 4 bases, the J end by 7 bases, with 20 bases between. Germline assignment: CDR1 MNHEY and CDR2 SVGEGT. This CDR3 contains 16 residues. Written as DNA, the CDR3 is TGTGCCAGCAGTTTCATACTAGGAGACTATAAGAATGAGCAGTTCTTC. It codes for CASSFILGDYKNEQFF.